The next 8 T cell receptor beta chains were all read from a single sample in a study of shared clonotypes between healthy human individuals. Clones were read by immunoSEQ multiplex PCR, and TCRdb kept only the in-frame ones, dropping some. The sample contains about 800,000 clones, around 96% of which appear only once. Positively selected for CCR7, the CD45RO-negative cells used as naive CD8 cells excluded terminally differentiated effector memory CD45RA+ cells. The sample consisted of naive CD8+ T cells sorted from blood. These receptors came from a man between 25 and 39 years old in good health.

The rearrangement links TRBV11-2 to TRBJ2-1; D remains ambiguous. V was cut by 0 bases and J by 6 bases, with 6 bases left in between. The CDR3 contains 13 residues. The germline gives CDR1 SGHAT, CDR2 FQNNGV. The CDR3 protein is CASSLEDLNEQFF. Here the CDR3 DNA reads TGTGCCAGCAGCTTAGAGGACCTCAATGAGCAGTTCTTC. Together with reference TRBV11-2 and TRBJ2-1, the CDR3 gives the full variable domain: EAGVAQSPRYKIIEKRQSVAFWCNPISGHATLYWYQQILGQGPKLLIQFQNNGVVDDSQLPKDRFSAERLKGVDSTLKIQPAKLEDSAVYLCASSLEDLNEQFFGPGTRLTVL.

This rearrangement joins TRBV20-1 to TRBJ2-1; D might be TRBD1 (5 bases). CDR3 length: 10 amino acids. The germline gives CDR1 DFQATT, CDR2 SNEGSKA (reference sequence). Trimming cost V 5 bases and J 8 bases, with 7 bases left between them. The CDR3 loop is CSALGDEQFF. The CDR3, as DNA: TGCAGTGCTCTAGGGGATGAGCAGTTCTTC.

This clone was recorded once. This chain uses TRBV16 with TRBJ2-3; 9 bases are a match to TRBD1. Germline lookup yields CDR1 KGHSY and CDR2 FQNENV. After removal of 0 bases from V and 0 bases from J, the junction contained 4 bases not matched to a gene. This CDR3 spans 17 amino acids. The CDR3 loop is CASSQSLQGASTDTQYF. CDR3 in DNA: TGTGCCAGCAGCCAATCACTACAGGGGGCAAGCACAGATACGCAGTATTTT.

The chain joins TRBV6-5 to TRBJ2-2, with TRBD1 matching over 9 bases. The ends lost 6 bases at V and 7 bases at J; junction bases unmatched: 3. The CDR3 contains 13 residues. Germline V lookup: CDR1 MNHEY, CDR2 SVGAGI. CDR3 sequence: CASSLTGGGELFF. The CDR3 nucleotides are TGTGCCAGCAGCCTGACAGGGGGCGGGGAGCTGTTTTTT.

The genes are TRBV13 and TRBJ2-2; D gene ambiguous. CDR1 is PRHDT, CDR2 FYEKMQ, per germline (reference sequence). Between the trimmed V and J ends, which lost 6 bases and 8 bases, there was a span of 10 bases. This CDR3 is built from 12 residues. The CDR3: CASRHGVGELFF. In DNA form, the CDR3 reads TGTGCCAGCAGACACGGAGTGGGGGAGCTGTTTTTT. Together with reference TRBV13 and TRBJ2-2, the CDR3 gives the full variable domain: AAGVIQSPRHLIKEKRETATLKCYPIPRHDTVYWYQQGPGQDPQFLISFYEKMQSDKGSIPDRFSAQQFSDYHSELNMSSLELGDSALYFCASRHGVGELFFGEGSRLTVL.

J is TRBJ2-7 and V is TRBV5-8; a weak D match, TRBD1 (6 bases). Per germline, CDR1 SGHTS and CDR2 YDEGEE. Trimming stripped 0 bases from V and 2 bases from J, with 18 bases between. The CDR3 is made up of 17 amino acids. CDR3 region: CASSLGSGGLTTYEQYF. The CDR3 region has the DNA TGTGCCAGCAGCTTGGGGAGTGGGGGCCTAACCACCTACGAGCAGTACTTC.

The chain recombines TRBV29-1 with TRBJ2-7, with TRBD2 matching over 11 bases. This CDR3 is 13 amino acids long. Germline CDR1 reads SQVTM; CDR2 reads ANQGSEA. V shed 4 bases and J 2 bases; nucleotides not matched to a gene: 1. Here the CDR3 reads CSVVSGRAYEQYF. The CDR3 bases are TGCAGCGTTGTTAGCGGGAGGGCCTACGAGCAGTACTTC.

On this clone: The same CDR3 arises from other DNA sequences in this sample as well. V gene TRBV11-2 combines with J gene TRBJ2-7; 12 bases line up with TRBD1. V lost 4 bases, J lost 0 bases, and 1 base stayed unmatched. In germline, CDR1 is SGHAT, CDR2 FQNNGV. This CDR3 spans 15 amino acids. The CDR3: CASSSGQGASYEQYF. The CDR3 DNA reads TGTGCCAGCAGCTCGGGACAGGGGGCCTCCTACGAGCAGTACTTC.